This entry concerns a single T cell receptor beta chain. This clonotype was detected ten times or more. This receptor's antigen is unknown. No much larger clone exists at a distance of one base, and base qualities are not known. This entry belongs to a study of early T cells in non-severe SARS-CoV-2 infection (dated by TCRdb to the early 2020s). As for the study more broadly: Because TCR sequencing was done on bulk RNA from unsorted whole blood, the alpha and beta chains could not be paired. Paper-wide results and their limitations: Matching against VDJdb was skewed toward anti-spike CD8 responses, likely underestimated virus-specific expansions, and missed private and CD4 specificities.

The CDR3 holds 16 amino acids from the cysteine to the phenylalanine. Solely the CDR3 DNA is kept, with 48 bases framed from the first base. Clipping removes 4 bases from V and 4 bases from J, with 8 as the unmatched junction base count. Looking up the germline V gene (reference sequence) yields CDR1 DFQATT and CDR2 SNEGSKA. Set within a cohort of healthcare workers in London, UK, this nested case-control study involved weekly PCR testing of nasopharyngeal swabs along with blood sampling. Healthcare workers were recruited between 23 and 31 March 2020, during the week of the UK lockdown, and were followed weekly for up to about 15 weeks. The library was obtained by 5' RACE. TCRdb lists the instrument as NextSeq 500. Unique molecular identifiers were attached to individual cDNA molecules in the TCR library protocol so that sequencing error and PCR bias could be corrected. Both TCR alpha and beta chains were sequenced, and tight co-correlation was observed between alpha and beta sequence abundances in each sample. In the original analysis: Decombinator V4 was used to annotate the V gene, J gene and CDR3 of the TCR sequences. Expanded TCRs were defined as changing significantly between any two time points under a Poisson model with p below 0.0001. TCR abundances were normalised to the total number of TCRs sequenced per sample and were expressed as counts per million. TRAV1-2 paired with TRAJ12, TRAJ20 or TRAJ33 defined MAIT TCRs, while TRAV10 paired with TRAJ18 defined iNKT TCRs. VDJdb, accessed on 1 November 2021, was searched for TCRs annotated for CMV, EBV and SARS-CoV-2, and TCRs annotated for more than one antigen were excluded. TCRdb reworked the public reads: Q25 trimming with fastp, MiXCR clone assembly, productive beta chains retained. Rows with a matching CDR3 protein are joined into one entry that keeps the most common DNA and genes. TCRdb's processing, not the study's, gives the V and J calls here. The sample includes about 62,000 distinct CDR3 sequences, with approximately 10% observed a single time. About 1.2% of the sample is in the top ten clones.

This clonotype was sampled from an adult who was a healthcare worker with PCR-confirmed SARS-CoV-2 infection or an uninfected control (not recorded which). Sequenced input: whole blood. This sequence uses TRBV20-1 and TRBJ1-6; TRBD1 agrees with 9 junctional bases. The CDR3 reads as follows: CSANSGTGIYNSPLHF. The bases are TGCAGTGCTAACTCCGGGACAGGGATATATAATTCACCCCTCCACTTT.